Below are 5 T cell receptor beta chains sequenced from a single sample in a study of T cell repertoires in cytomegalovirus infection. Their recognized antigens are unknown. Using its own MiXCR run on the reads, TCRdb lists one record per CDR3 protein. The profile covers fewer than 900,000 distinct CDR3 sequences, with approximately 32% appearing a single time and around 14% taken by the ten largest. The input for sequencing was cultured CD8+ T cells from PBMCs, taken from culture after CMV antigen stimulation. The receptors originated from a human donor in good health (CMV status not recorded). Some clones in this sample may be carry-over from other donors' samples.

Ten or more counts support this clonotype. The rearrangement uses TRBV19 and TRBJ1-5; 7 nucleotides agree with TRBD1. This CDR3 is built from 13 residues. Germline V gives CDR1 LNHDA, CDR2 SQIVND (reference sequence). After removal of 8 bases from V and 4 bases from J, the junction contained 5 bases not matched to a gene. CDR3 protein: CASRQGWNQPQHF. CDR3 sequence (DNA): TGTGCCAGTCGACAGGGTTGGAATCAGCCCCAGCATTTT. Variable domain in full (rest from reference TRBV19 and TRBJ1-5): DGGITQSPKYLFRKEGQNVTLSCEQNLNHDAMYWYRQDPGQGLRLIYYSQIVNDFQKGDIAEGYSVSREKKESFPLTVTSAQKNPTAFYLCASRQGWNQPQHFGDGTRLSIL.

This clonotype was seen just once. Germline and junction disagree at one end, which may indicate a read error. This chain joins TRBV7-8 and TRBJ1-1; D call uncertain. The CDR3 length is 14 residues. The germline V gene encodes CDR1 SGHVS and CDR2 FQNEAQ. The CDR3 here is CASSLAVLNTETFF. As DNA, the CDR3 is TGTGCCAGCAGCTTAGCGGTATTGAACACTGAAACTTTCTTT.

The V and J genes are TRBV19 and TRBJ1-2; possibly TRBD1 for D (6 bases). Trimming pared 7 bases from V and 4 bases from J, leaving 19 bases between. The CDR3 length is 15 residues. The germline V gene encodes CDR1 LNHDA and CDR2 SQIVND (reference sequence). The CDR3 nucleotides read TGTGCCAGTACGCGTCAAAGGGGGAGGGCCTATGGCTACACCTTC. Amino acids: CASTRQRGRAYGYTF.

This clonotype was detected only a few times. The chain's CDR3 is CASSLGFGTGELFF. For the CDR3, the DNA is TGCGCCAGCAGCTTGGGTTTCGGAACCGGGGAGCTGTTTTTT. V gene TRBV5-1 combines with J gene TRBJ2-2; D unresolved. Trimming took off 0 bases at V and 5 bases at J, with 8 bases between the two ends. CDR3 length: 14 residues. From germline, CDR1 is SGHRS and CDR2 YFSETQ. The whole variable domain, filled in from reference TRBV5-1 and TRBJ2-2, reads KAGVTQTPRYLIKTRGQQVTLSCSPISGHRSVSWYQQTPGQGLQFLFEYFSETQRNKGNFPGRFSGRQFSNSRSEMNVSTLELGDSALYLCASSLGFGTGELFFGEGSRLTVL.

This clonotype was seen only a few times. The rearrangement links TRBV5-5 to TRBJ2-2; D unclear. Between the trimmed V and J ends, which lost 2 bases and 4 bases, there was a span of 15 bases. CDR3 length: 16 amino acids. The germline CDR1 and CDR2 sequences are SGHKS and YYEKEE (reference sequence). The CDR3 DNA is TGTGCCAGCAGCTTCAACCCGTCAGGATCCACCGGGGAGCTGTTTTTT. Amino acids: CASSFNPSGSTGELFF.